This T cell receptor (beta chain) was obtained from a study of T cells in localized non-small cell lung cancer (dated by TCRdb to about 2020). About the full investigation: The study examined T cell repertoires in under 300 patients with early-stage NSCLC and compared tumors with uninvolved tumor-adjacent lungs. A mean age of about 66 years was recorded for the NSCLC patients, of whom more than 120 were male and about a hundred were female. The cohort comprised around 250 treatment-naïve NSCLC patients with resected, localized lung tumors.

About this clone: This clone's antigen is unknown. Qualities for individual bases were not recorded, and no much larger clone is one base off.

At diagnosis, peripheral blood, uninvolved tumor-adjacent lung and tumor were collected and were preserved as a mix of fresh-frozen and FFPE material. Blood samples were analyzed as peripheral blood mononuclear cells for TCR repertoire profiling. Overall study outcomes, separate from this receptor: Because the study design was exploratory, TCR variables were selected using unadjusted p-values without false-discovery rate correction. Higher blood T cell density associated with longer overall survival, while higher adjacent-lung clonality associated with shorter survival. Because multi-region tumor sequencing was not performed, intratumor heterogeneity could not be ruled out. A median of 57 of the top 100 tumor clones turned up in the paired uninvolved adjacent lung, and 25 to 30 of those clones also ranked among the top 100 of that same adjacent lung. Uninvolved tumor-adjacent lung showed the highest T cell clonality, higher than tumor, which suggests more focused antigenic responses in the adjacent lung.

From a lookup of the germline V gene, CDR1 and CDR2 are SGHTA and FQGNSA. From V the trimming removes 2 bases and from J it removes 6 bases, while the gene matches leave 8 bases of the junction unaccounted for. The CDR3 contains 17 residues, cysteine and phenylalanine counted. Only CDR3 DNA remains: 51 bases, in frame from the first base. The immunoSEQ Assay was used to sequence TCR beta CDR3 regions from DNA. On the study's bioinformatics: T cell density was computed as TCR beta template counts normalized to usable DNA estimated by amplifying housekeeping genes. Using the preseqR package, richness was estimated by extrapolating to 120,000 templates for tissue samples and 400,000 templates for PBMC samples. Clonality was taken to be one minus Pielou's evenness. To identify tissue-enriched TCRs, differential abundance testing was run on productive amino-acid clonotypes with a minimum total count of 5 and an alpha of 0.1. Repertoire overlap between compartments was quantified with the Jaccard Index and Morisita Overlap Index. GLIPH grouped TCR beta CDR3s together with public tetramer-defined viral CDR3s, and a viral motif had to include at least three viral sequences and show V-gene enrichment. TCRdb stores this immuneACCESS table with in-frame sequences only. Part of the clones is absent; in the studies checked, under half of the shortfall reflects unresolved V genes, and no reason is known for the rest. Clone size and V and J calls were adopted from that table, with D and trimming inferred from the DNA. For this sample the table gives some 53,000 clones, of which approximately 90% were detected only once. The ten largest clones capture over 15% of the sample.

The V and J segments used are TRBV7-2 and TRBJ2-2; a stretch of 11 junction bases matches TRBD2. The sequenced sample was peripheral blood, obtained before any cancer treatment. The sequence derives from a male donor at least 60 years old with stage III squamous cell lung carcinoma. The bases are TGTGCCAGCAGCTTAATAGCGGGAGGGTTATCGGCCGGGGAGCTGTTTTTT. The resulting protein is CASSLIAGGLSAGELFF. The CDR3, completed at both ends by the reference TRBV7-2 and TRBJ2-2 genes, gives the full variable domain GAGVSQSPSNKVTEKGKDVELRCDPISGHTALYWYRQSLGQGLEFLIYFQGNSAPDKSGLPSDRFSAERTGGSVSTLTIQRTQQEDSAVYLCASSLIAGGLSAGELFFGEGSRLTVL.